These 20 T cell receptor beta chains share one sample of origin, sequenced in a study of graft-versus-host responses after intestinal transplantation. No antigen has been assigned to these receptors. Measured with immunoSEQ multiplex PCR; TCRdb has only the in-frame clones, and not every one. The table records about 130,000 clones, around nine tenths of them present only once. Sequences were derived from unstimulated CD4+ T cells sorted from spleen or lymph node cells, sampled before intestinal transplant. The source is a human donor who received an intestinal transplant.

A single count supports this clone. The chain's CDR3 is CASKILGKETQYF. For the CDR3, the DNA is TGTGCCAGCAAGATATTGGGAAAAGAGACCCAGTACTTC. V usage is TRBV2 and J usage is TRBJ2-5; D ambiguous. The CDR3 is 13 residues long. V was trimmed by 7 bases and J by 3 bases, leaving 12 bases between them. Germline V CDR1 and CDR2: SNHLY, FYNNEI.

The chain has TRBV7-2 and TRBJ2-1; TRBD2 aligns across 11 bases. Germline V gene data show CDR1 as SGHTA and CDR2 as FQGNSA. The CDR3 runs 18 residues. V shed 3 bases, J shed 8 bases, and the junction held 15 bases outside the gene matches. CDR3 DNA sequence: TGTGCCAGCAGCTTCAGGTCGCCTAGCGGGGGGTTGAGGGATGAGCAGTTCTTC. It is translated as CASSFRSPSGGLRDEQFF.

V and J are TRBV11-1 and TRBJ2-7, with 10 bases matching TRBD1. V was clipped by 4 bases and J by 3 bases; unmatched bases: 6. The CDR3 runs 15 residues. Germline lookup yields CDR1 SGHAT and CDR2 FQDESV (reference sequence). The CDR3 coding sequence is TGTGCCAGCAGCTCGACAGGGGGCGCGCACTACGAGCAGTACTTC. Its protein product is CASSSTGGAHYEQYF.

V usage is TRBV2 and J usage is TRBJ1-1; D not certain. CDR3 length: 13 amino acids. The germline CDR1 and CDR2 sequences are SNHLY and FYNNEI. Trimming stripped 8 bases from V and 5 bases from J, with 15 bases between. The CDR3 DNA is TGTGCCAGCCGTGCGGGCGGGAGTACTGAAGCTTTCTTT. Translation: CASRAGGSTEAFF.

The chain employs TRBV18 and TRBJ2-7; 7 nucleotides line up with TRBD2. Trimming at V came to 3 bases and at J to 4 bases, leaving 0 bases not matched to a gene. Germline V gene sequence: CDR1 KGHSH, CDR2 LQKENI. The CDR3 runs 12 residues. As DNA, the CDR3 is TGTGCCAGCTCACCCGGGAGGTACGAGCAGTACTTC. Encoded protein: CASSPGRYEQYF.

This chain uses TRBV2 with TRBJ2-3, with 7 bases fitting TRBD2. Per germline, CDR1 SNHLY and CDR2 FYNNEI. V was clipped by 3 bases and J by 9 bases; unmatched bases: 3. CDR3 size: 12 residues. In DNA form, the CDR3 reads TGTGCCAGCAGTGAGGGGACTACCACGCAGTATTTT. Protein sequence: CASSEGTTTQYF.

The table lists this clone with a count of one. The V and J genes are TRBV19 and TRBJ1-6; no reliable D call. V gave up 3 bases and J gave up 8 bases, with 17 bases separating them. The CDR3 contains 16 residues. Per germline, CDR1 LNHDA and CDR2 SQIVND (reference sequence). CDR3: CASSMRVPIRDSPLHF. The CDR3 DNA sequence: TGTGCCAGTAGTATGAGGGTACCGATAAGGGATTCACCCCTCCACTTT.

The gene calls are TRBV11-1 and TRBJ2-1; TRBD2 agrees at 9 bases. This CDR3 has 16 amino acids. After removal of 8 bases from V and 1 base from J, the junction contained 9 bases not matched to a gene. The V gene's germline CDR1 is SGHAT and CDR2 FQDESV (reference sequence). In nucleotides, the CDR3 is TGTGCCAGCGCGATTTATAGCGGGGGTTCCTACAATGAGCAGTTCTTC. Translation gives CASAIYSGGSYNEQFF.

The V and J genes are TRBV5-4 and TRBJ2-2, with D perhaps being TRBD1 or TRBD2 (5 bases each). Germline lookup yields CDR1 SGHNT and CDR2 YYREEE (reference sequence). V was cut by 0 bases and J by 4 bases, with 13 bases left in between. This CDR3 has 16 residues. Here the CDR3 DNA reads TGTGCCAGCAGCTTGGGTCCCCCGGGGCCCACCGGGGAGCTGTTTTTT. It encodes CASSLGPPGPTGELFF. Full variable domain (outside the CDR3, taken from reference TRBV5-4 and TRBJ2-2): ETGVTQSPTHLIKTRGQQVTLRCSSQSGHNTVSWYQQALGQGPQFIFQYYREEENGRGNFPPRFSGLQFPNYSSELNVNALELDDSALYLCASSLGPPGPTGELFFGEGSRLTVL.

CDR3 nucleotides: TGTGCCAGCAGCGACGGAGACAGGGGGAGGGCTTATAATTCACCCCTCCACTTT. Translating it yields CASSDGDRGRAYNSPLHF. This chain joins TRBV9 and TRBJ1-6, with TRBD1 matching over 9 bases. Germline loops: CDR1 SGDLS, CDR2 YYNGEE. The CDR3 runs 18 residues. Losses at the gene ends were 3 bases for V and 4 bases for J; bases not matched to a gene: 11.

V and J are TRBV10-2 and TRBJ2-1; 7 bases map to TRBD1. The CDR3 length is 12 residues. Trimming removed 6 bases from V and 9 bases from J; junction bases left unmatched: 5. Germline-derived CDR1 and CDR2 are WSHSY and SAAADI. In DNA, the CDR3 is TGCGCCAGCAGAGTCAGGGGGACTGAGCAGTTCTTC. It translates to CASRVRGTEQFF.

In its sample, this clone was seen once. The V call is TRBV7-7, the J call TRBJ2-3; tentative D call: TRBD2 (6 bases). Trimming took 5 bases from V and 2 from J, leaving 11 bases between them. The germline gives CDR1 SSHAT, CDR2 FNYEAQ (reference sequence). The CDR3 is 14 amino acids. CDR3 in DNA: TGTGCCAGCAGCCCCGGGGGTATCACAGATACGCAGTATTTT. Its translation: CASSPGGITDTQYF.

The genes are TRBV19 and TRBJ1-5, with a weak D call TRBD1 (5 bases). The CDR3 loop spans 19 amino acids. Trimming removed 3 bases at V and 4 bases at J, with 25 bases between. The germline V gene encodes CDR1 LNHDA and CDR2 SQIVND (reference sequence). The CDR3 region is CASSMIGAGQGSSNQPQHF. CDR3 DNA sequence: TGTGCCAGTAGTATGATAGGGGCGGGGCAGGGCAGCTCTAATCAGCCCCAGCATTTT.

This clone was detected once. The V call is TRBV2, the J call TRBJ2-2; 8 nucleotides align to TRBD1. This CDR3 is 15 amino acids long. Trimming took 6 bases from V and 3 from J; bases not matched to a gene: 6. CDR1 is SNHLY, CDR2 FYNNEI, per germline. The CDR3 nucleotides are TGTGCCAGCAGGCTCGAACAGGGGGACACCGGGGAGCTGTTTTTT. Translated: CASRLEQGDTGELFF. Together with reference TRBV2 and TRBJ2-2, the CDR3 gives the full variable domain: EPEVTQTPSHQVTQMGQEVILRCVPISNHLYFYWYRQILGQKVEFLVSFYNNEISEKSEIFDDQFSVERPDGSNFTLKIRSTKLEDSAMYFCASRLEQGDTGELFFGEGSRLTVL.

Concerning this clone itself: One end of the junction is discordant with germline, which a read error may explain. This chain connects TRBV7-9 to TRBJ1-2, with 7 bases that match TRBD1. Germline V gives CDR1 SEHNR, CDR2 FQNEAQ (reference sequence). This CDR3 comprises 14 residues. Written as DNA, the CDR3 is TGTGCCAGCACCTTAACAGGGGAGGGCTATGGCTACACCTTC. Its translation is CASTLTGEGYGYTF.

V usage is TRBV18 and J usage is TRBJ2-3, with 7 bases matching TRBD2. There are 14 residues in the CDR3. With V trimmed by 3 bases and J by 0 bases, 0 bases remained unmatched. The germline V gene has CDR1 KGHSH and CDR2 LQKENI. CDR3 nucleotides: TGTGCCAGCTCACCGGGACTAAGCACAGATACGCAGTATTTT. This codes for CASSPGLSTDTQYF.

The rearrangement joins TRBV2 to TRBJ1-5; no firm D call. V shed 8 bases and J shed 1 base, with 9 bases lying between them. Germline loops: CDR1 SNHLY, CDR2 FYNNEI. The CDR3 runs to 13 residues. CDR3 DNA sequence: TGTGCCAGCCTCCGCGGAAGCAATCAGCCCCAGCATTTT. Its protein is CASLRGSNQPQHF.

The CDR3 coding sequence is TGTGCCAGCAGCTTTCCGGAGGGGAACACTGAAGCTTTCTTT. This encodes CASSFPEGNTEAFF. V gene TRBV7-9 combines with J gene TRBJ1-1, with D uncertain. V was cut by 3 bases and J by 1 base, with 9 bases left in between. Germline assignment: CDR1 SEHNR and CDR2 FQNEAQ (reference sequence). The CDR3 runs 14 residues.

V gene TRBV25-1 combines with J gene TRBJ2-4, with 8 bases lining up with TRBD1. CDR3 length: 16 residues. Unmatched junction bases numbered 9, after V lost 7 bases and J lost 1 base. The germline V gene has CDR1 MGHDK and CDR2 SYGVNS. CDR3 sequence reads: CASTPGQEEAKNIQYF. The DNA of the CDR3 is TGTGCCAGCACCCCGGGACAGGAGGAGGCCAAAAACATTCAGTACTTC. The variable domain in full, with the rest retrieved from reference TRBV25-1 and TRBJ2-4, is EADIYQTPRYLVIGTGKKITLECSQTMGHDKMYWYQQDPGMELHLIHYSYGVNSTEKGDLSSESTVSRIRTEHFPLTLESARPSHTSQYLCASTPGQEEAKNIQYFGAGTRLSVL.

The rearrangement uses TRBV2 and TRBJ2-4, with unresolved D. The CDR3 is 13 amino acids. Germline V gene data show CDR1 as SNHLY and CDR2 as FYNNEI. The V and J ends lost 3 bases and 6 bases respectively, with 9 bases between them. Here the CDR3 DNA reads TGTGCCAGCAGTGATCTGCCAGGAAACATTCAGTACTTC. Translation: CASSDLPGNIQYF.